This T cell receptor beta chain stems from a study of cytomegalovirus exposure and HLA in healthy donors. Study-wide background: An early release of data contained tens of millions of unique TCRs, which came from HLA-typed donors.

Primers: 60 Vbeta forward and 13 Jbeta reverse. TCRdb's copy holds only in-frame clones and misses some; the assay was immunoSEQ multiplex PCR. This sample has about 60,000 clones; 77% occur once, and the top ten carry approximately 2.3%. General study points: HLA alleles were associated with fewer than 20,000 TCR beta sequences in a later analysis at 0.05 false discovery rate. In a later analysis, the majority of CMV-associated beta chains seemingly showed HLA restriction. There were a few CMV-associated chains whose specificity for CMV antigens was confirmed in vitro.

Worth noting for this clone: Its cognate antigen is unknown.

Trimming cost V 4 bases and J 3 bases, with 8 bases left between them. Germline values: CDR1 SQVTM, CDR2 ANQGSEA. This CDR3 has 12 amino acids. This clonotype originated in a female donor in good health and CMV-seronegative. Source material: PBMCs. This rearrangement joins TRBV29-1 to TRBJ2-3, with D maybe TRBD1 (5 bases). CDR3 in DNA: TGCAGCGTTGGGCAGGGAACAGATACGCAGTATTTT. This gives the protein CSVGQGTDTQYF.